This T cell receptor (beta chain) originates from a study of long-term antiretroviral therapy in people with HIV. Turning to the study itself: It was about a decade before the 2015 immediate-ART recommendation that the earliest samples were taken.

A minimum of one pre-ART and two post-ART PBMC samples existed for each donor. Only United States sites treated participants with HIV. Runs used v3.0 of the immunoSEQ assay and were done at survey level. Sequenced by immunoSEQ multiplex PCR; TCRdb stores in-frame clones only, minus some. The sample has more than 15,000 clones; around nine tenths are singletons. The CDR3 has 16 amino acids. J gave up 3 bases and V 3 bases, and 10 bases lay outside the gene matches. Germline CDR1 is SGHRS and CDR2 is YFSETQ. The chain joins TRBV5-1 to TRBJ2-3, with 7 nucleotides matching TRBD1. This TCR derives from a man aged 60 to 69 with HIV. The sequences come from unsorted PBMCs, collected 0.3 years after starting antiretroviral therapy. The DNA for the CDR3 is TGCGCCAGCAGCTGGGAGACAGGGTATGGAACAGATACGCAGTATTTT. Amino acids: CASSWETGYGTDTQYF.